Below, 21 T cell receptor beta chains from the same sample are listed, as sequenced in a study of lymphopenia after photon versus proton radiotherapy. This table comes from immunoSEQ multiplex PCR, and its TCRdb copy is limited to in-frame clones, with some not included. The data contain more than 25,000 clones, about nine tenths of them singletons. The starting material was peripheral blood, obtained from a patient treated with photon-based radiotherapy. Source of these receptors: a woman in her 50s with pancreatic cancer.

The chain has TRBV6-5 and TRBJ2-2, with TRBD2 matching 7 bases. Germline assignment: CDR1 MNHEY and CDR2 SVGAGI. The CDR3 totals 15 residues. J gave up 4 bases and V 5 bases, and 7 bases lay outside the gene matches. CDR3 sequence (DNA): TGTGCCAGCAGTAGGGTGACGGGAGGCACCGGGGAGCTGTTTTTT. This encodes CASSRVTGGTGELFF.

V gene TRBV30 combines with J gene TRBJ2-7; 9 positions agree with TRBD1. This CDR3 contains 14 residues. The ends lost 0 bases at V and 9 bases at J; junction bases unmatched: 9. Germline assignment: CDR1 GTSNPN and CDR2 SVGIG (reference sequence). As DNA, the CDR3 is TGTGCCTGGAGTGTAGACAGGGGGGGTTCGGCGCAGTACTTC. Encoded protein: CAWSVDRGGSAQYF.

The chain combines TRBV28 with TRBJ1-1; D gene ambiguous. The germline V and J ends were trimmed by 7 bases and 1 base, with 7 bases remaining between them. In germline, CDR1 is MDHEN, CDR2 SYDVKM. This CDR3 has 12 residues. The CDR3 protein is CASKITNTEAFF. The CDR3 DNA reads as TGTGCCAGCAAAATCACGAACACTGAAGCTTTCTTT. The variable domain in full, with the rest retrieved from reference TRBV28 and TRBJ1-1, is DVKVTQSSRYLVKRTGEKVFLECVQDMDHENMFWYRQDPGLGLRLIYFSYDVKMKEKGDIPEGYSVSREKKERFSLILESASTNQTSMYLCASKITNTEAFFGQGTRLTVV.

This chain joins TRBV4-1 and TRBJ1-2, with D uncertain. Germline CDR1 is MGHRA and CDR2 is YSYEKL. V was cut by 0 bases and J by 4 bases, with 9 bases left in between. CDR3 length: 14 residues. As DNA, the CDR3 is TGCGCCAGCAGCCAAGAGAAGGGAACCTATGGCTACACCTTC. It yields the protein CASSQEKGTYGYTF.

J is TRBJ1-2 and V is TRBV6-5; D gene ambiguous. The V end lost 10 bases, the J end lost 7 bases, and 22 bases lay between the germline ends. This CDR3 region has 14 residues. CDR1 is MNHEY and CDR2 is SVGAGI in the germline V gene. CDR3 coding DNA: TGTGCCACGGGAGGACCCTTACTCGTGGGTGGCTACACCTTC. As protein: CATGGPLLVGGYTF.

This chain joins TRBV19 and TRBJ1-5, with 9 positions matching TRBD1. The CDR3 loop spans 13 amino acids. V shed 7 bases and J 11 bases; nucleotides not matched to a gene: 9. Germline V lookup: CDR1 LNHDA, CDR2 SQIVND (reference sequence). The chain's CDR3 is CASTGTGTVTQHF. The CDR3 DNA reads TGTGCCAGTACCGGGACAGGGACAGTGACCCAGCATTTT.

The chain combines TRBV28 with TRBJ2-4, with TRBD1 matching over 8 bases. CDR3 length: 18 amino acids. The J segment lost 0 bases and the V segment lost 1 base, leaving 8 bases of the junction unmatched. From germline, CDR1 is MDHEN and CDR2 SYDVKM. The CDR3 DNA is TGTGCCAGCAGTTTATCCCCAGGACAGGGTATAGCCAAAAACATTCAGTACTTC. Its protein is CASSLSPGQGIAKNIQYF.

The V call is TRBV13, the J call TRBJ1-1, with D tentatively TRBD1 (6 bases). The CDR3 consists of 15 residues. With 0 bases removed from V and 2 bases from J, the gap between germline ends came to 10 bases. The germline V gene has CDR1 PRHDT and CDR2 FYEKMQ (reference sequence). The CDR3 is CASSLGQGGNTEAFF. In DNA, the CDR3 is TGTGCCAGCAGCTTAGGCCAAGGGGGAAACACTGAAGCTTTCTTT.

DNA for the CDR3: TGTGCCAGCAGTGGTGGGGACAGGGATCCTGAGCAGTTCTTC. Protein product: CASSGGDRDPEQFF. The chain employs TRBV28 and TRBJ2-1; TRBD1 matches 9 bases. Unmatched junction bases numbered 8, after V lost 5 bases and J lost 9 bases. Germline V gives CDR1 MDHEN, CDR2 SYDVKM. This CDR3 region has 14 residues. Full variable domain (rest looked up from reference TRBV28 and TRBJ2-1): DVKVTQSSRYLVKRTGEKVFLECVQDMDHENMFWYRQDPGLGLRLIYFSYDVKMKEKGDIPEGYSVSREKKERFSLILESASTNQTSMYLCASSGGDRDPEQFFGPGTRLTVL.

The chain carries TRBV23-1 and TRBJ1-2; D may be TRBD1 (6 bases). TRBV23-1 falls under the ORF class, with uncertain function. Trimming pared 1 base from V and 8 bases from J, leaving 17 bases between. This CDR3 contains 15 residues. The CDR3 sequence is CASSQCMGAARGYTF. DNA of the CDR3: TGCGCCAGCAGTCAATGCATGGGGGCTGCTAGGGGCTACACCTTC.

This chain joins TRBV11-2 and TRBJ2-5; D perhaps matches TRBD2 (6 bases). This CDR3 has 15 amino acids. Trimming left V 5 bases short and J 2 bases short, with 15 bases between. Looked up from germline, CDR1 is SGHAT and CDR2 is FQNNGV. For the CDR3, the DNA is TGTGCCAGCAGCCCCCCGGGACTCCCTCAAGAGACCCAGTACTTC. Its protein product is CASSPPGLPQETQYF.

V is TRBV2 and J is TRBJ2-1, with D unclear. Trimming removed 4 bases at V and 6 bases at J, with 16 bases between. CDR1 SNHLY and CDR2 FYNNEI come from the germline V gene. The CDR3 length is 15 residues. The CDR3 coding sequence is TGTGCCAGCAGTGCCCTTGGTCTGTCTTCCAATGAGCAGTTCTTC. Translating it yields CASSALGLSSNEQFF.

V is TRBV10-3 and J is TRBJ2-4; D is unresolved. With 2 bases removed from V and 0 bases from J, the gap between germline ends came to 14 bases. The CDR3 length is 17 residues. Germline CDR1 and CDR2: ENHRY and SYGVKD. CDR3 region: CAISERSGDLAKNIQYF. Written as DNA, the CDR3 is TGTGCCATCAGTGAGCGGTCCGGAGACTTAGCCAAAAACATTCAGTACTTC.

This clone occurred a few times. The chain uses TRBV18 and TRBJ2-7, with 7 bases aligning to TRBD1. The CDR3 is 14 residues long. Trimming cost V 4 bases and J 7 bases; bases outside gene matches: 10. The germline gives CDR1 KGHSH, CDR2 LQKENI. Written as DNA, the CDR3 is TGTGCCAGCTCACTACAAAAGGGGGCTCGGGAGCAGTACTTC. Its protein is CASSLQKGAREQYF. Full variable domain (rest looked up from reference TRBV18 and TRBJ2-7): NAGVMQNPRHLVRRRGQEARLRCSPMKGHSHVYWYRQLPEEGLKFMVYLQKENIIDESGMPKERFSAEFPKEGPSILRIQQVVRGDSAAYFCASSLQKGAREQYFGPGTRLTVT.

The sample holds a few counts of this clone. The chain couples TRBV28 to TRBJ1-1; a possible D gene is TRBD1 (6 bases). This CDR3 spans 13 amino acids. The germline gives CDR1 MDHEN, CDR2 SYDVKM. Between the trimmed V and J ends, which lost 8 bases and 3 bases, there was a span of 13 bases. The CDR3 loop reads CASGRGKHTEAFF. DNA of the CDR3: TGTGCCAGCGGGAGGGGGAAGCACACTGAAGCTTTCTTT.

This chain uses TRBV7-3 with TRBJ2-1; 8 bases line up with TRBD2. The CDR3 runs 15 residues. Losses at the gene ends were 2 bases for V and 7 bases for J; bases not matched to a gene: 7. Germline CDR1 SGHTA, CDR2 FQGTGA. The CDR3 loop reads CASSLEVAGPNEQFF. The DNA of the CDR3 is TGTGCCAGCAGCTTAGAGGTAGCGGGACCAAATGAGCAGTTCTTC.

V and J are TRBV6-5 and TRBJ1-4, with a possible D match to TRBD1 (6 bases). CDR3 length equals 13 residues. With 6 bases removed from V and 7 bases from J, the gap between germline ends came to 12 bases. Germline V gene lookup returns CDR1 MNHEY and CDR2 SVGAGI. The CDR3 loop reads CASRVQGSEKLFF. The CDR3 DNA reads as TGTGCCAGCAGGGTCCAGGGGAGTGAAAAACTGTTTTTT.

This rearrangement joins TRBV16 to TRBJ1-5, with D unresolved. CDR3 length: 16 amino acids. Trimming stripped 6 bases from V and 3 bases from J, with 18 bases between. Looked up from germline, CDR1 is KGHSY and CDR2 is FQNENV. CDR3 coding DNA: TGTGCCAGCAGTGTCGAAGGGAGTCAAGACAATCAGCCCCAGCATTTT. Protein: CASSVEGSQDNQPQHF.

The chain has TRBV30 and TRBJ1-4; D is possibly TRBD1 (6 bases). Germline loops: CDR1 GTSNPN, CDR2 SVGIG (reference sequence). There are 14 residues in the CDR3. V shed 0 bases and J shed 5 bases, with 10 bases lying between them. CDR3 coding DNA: TGTGCCTGGAGTGTACAAGGGGGAAATGAAAAACTGTTTTTT. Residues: CAWSVQGGNEKLFF.

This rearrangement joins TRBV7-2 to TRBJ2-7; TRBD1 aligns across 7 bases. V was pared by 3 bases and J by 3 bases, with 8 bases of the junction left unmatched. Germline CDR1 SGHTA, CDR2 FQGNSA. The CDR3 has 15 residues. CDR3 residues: CASSFPGGMSYEQYF. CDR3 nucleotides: TGTGCCAGCAGCTTCCCAGGGGGAATGAGCTACGAGCAGTACTTC.

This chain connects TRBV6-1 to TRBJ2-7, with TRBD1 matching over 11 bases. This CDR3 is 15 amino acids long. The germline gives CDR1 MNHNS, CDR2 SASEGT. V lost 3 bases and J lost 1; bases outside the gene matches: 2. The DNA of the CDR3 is TGTGCCAGCAGTGAGGACAGGGGGCGGTCCTACGAGCAGTACTTC. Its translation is CASSEDRGRSYEQYF.